This is a list of T cell receptor beta chains from one sample in a study of Ad26.COV2.S vaccination and SARS-CoV-2 variants. This table comes from immunoSEQ multiplex PCR, and its TCRdb copy is limited to in-frame clones, with some not included. This table has some 270,000 clones, 87% appearing once. Sequencing used peripheral blood, obtained in a trial of Ad26.COV2.S vaccine versus placebo. These receptors all stem from a person aged 18-60 years who received the Ad26.COV2.S COVID-19 vaccine or a placebo. Each CDR3 is given with its conserved first and last residue. The order of the fields is clone size, D gene, V gene, J gene, CDR3 DNA, CDR3 protein. The D gene is left open where the match is weak. Expanded clones are given a class, and other clones once, few, many or no size at all.

>-|-|TRBV30|TRBJ2-7
TGTGCCTGGGAGGGGGGGGTCAGCTACGAGCAGTACTTC
CAWEGGVSYEQYF
>-|-|TRBV12-3/TRBV12-4|TRBJ1-5
TGTGCCAGCAAGGCCGCTAACCAGCCCCAGCATTTT
CASKAANQPQHF
>few|-|TRBV2|TRBJ1-1
TGTGCCAGCAGAACCGGGCCACGGACTGAAGCTTTCTTT
CASRTGPRTEAFF
>-|-|TRBV4-3|TRBJ2-1
TGCGCCAGCAGCCAAGATAGGTACTACAATGAGCAGTTCTTC
CASSQDRYYNEQFF
>-|TRBD1|TRBV6-5|TRBJ1-2
TGTGCCAGCAGTTACACTGGGACAGGGGGAGGCTACACCTTC
CASSYTGTGGGYTF
>-|-|TRBV7-9|TRBJ2-1
TGTGCCAGCAGCTCTGGTAATGAGCAGTTCTTC
CASSSGNEQFF
>-|TRBD2|TRBV6-6|TRBJ2-5
TGTGCCAGCAGTTACACGGCGGGGGGGCTAGAGACCCAGTACTTC
CASSYTAGGLETQYF
>-|-|TRBV21-1|TRBJ1-5
TGTGCCAGCAGCAAAGCTTTAAGTTTTGGGAATCAGCCCCAGCATTTT
CASSKALSFGNQPQHF
>-|-|TRBV18|TRBJ1-6
TGTGCCAGCTCACAACGGGCGACATTTACCTCCTATAATTCACCCCTCCACTTT
CASSQRATFTSYNSPLHF
>-|-|TRBV6-5|TRBJ1-3
TGTGCCAGCAGGATAGGATATAGCTCTGGAAACACCATATATTTT
CASRIGYSSGNTIYF
>-|-|TRBV6-5|TRBJ2-1
TGTGCCAGCAAAGCAAGTGACAAAGCCTACAATGAGCAGTTCTTC
CASKASDKAYNEQFF
>-|-|TRBV7-2|TRBJ2-3
TGTGCCAGCAGCTTAATTTTTATTACGCAGTATTTT
CASSLIFITQYF
>-|-|TRBV7-3|TRBJ1-3
TGTGCCAGCAGCTTAACAAGAGACCGGGACTGTAACTCTGGAAACACCATATATTTT
CASSLTRDRDCNSGNTIYF
>-|-|TRBV12-3/TRBV12-4|TRBJ2-2
TGTGCCAGCAGTTTGGGAGGTACCGGGGAGCTGTTTTTT
CASSLGGTGELFF
>-|TRBD1|TRBV19|TRBJ2-3
TGTGCCAGTAGTCACGGGCAGGGTCGTAGGGACAGGGATACGCAGTATTTT
CASSHGQGRRDRDTQYF
>-|-|TRBV6-2/TRBV6-3|TRBJ1-1
TGTGCCAGCAGCAGACAGATTAGGAACACTGAAGCTTTCTTT
CASSRQIRNTEAFF
>-|TRBD1|TRBV6-4|TRBJ1-3
TGTGCCAGCAGTGACTCGACGGACAGGGGAACTGGAAACACCATATATTTT
CASSDSTDRGTGNTIYF
>-|TRBD2|TRBV6-2/TRBV6-3|TRBJ2-1
TGTGCCAGCAGTCCAGCGGGAGTGTACAATGAGCAGTTCTTC
CASSPAGVYNEQFF
>-|-|TRBV5-4|TRBJ2-5
TGTGCCAGCAGCTTGGGACTGCAAGAGACCCAGTACTTC
CASSLGLQETQYF
>-|TRBD1|TRBV12-3/TRBV12-4|TRBJ1-2
TGTGCCAGCAGTTCTCGACAGGGTGGCTACACCTTC
CASSSRQGGYTF